This TCR beta chain was captured by sequencing in a study of T cell changes during pregnancy in multiple sclerosis. Clones were sequenced by immunoSEQ multiplex PCR, and TCRdb holds only the in-frame ones, with some missing. This table has around 92,000 clones, roughly 93% appearing once. The source is a female donor with multiple sclerosis, enrolled in a pregnancy study. The specimen was peripheral blood, collected in the first trimester of pregnancy.

CDR3: CASSLSLHFFGYTF. CDR3 sequence (DNA): TGTGCCAGCAGCTTATCCTTACATTTCTTTGGCTACACCTTC. The chain uses TRBV11-2 and TRBJ1-2, with D hard to call. The CDR3 consists of 14 residues. CDR1 SGHAT and CDR2 FQNNGV come from the germline V gene. Trimming left V 2 bases short and J 7 bases short, with 14 bases between.